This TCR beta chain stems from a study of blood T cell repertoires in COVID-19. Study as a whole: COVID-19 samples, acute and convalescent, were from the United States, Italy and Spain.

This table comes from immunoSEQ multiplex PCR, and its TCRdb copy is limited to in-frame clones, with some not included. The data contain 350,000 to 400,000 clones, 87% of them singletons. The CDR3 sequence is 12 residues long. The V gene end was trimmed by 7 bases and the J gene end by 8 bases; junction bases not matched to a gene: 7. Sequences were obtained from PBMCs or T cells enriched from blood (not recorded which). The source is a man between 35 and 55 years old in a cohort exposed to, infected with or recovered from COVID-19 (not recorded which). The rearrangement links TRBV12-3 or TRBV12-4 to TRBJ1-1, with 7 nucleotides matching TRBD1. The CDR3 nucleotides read TGTGCCAGCACCGTTAGCAGGGGGGAAGCTTTCTTT. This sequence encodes CASTVSRGEAFF.